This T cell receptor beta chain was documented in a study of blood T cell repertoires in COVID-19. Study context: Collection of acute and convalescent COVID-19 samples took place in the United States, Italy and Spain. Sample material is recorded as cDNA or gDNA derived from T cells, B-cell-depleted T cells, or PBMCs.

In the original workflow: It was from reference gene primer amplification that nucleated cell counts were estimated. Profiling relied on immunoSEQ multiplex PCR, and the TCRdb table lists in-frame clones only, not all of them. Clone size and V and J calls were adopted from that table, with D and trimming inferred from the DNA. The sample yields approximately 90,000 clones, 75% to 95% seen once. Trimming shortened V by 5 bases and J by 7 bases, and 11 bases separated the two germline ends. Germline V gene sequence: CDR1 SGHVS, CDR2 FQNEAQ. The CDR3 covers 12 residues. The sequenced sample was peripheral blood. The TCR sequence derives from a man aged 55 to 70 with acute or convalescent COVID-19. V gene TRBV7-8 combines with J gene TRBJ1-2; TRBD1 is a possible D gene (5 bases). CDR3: CASSRTGVGYTF. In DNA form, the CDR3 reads TGTGCCAGCAGCCGGACGGGGGTTGGCTACACCTTC.